This T cell receptor (beta chain) emerged from a study of T cell changes during pregnancy in multiple sclerosis. Generated by immunoSEQ multiplex PCR, the TCRdb table keeps only in-frame clones and is missing some. The repertoire holds around 65,000 clones, with around 91% as singletons. V lost 4 bases to trimming and J lost 5 bases, with 9 bases between them. Germline V gives CDR1 MGHDK, CDR2 SYGVNS. CDR3 length equals 13 residues. The source material was peripheral blood, sampled in the third trimester of pregnancy. The chain recombines TRBV25-1 with TRBJ1-3; D is unresolved. The source is a female donor in good health, enrolled as a control in a pregnancy study. CDR3 protein: CASSGEVRNTIYF. The CDR3, as DNA: TGTGCCAGCAGTGGAGAAGTTAGAAACACCATATATTTT.